This entry features one T cell receptor (beta chain) sequence. The sample has other DNA sequences that encode this CDR3 too. The CDR3 has 13 residues. The V gene end was trimmed by 4 bases and the J gene end by 7 bases; junction bases not matched to a gene: 6. CDR1 and CDR2 (germline): PRHDT, FYEKMQ (reference sequence). The sample belongs to a study of blood T cell repertoires in COVID-19. Across the study: Material from acute and convalescent COVID-19 was sourced from the United States, Italy and Spain. The analysed material was cDNA or gDNA that came from T cells, B-cell-depleted T cells, or PBMCs.

The protocol was immunoSEQ multiplex PCR, while the TCRdb copy is restricted to in-frame clones and leaves out a portion. The sample shows around 160,000 clones, 89% of them seen only once. The source material was peripheral blood. The genes are TRBV13 and TRBJ2-7, with 8 bases lining up with TRBD1. This receptor was taken from a man aged 55-75 years with acute or convalescent COVID-19. The CDR3 protein is CASSSGQGGEQYF. The DNA of the CDR3 is TGTGCCAGCAGCTCCGGACAGGGTGGAGAGCAGTACTTC.